These T cell receptor beta chains were read from a single sample in a study of blood T cell repertoires in COVID-19. Repertoires were generated with immunoSEQ multiplex PCR, while TCRdb's copy carries only in-frame clones and drops some. The table records 50,000 to 80,000 clones, around 89% of them present only once. Source material: PBMCs or T cells enriched from blood (not recorded which). The receptor source for this set is a woman aged 40 to 50 who had recovered from COVID-19. Both conserved end residues are part of each CDR3. The D gene is left open where the match is weak. Size is omitted from some rows. Given values are once, few, many or a class for expanded clones.

TRBV7-8,TRBJ1-5,NA,NA,CASSLGGSLNQPQHF,TGTGCCAGCAGCTTAGGAGGGTCGCTCAATCAGCCCCAGCATTTT
TRBV29-1,TRBJ1-2,NA,NA,CSVEGSPLGGYTF,TGCAGCGTTGAAGGGTCCCCTCTCGGGGGCTACACCTTC
TRBV6-5,TRBJ1-2,once,TRBD1,CASSYDRGNYGYTF,TGTGCCAGCAGTTACGACAGGGGGAACTATGGCTACACCTTC
TRBV5-8,TRBJ1-1,few,TRBD1,CASSLDGTAPRKAFF,TGTGCCAGCAGCCTTGACGGGACAGCACCAAGGAAGGCTTTCTTT
TRBV5-1,TRBJ2-2,NA,TRBD1,CASSPGQGATGELFF,TGCGCCAGCAGCCCGGGACAGGGGGCAACCGGGGAGCTGTTTTTT
TRBV5-4,TRBJ1-2,NA,TRBD1,CASSFPGQKYGYTF,TGTGCCAGCAGCTTTCCGGGACAGAAATATGGCTACACCTTC
TRBV18,TRBJ1-3,NA,TRBD1,CASSPTPGTGIPGNTIYF,TGTGCCAGCTCACCAACGCCCGGGACAGGGATTCCTGGAAACACCATATATTTT
TRBV3-1/TRBV3-2,TRBJ2-1,NA,TRBD2,CASSQDPDSGRSEQFF,TGTGCCAGCAGCCAAGATCCTGACAGCGGGAGATCTGAGCAGTTCTTC
TRBV7-2,TRBJ2-7,NA,NA,CASSLSQSYEQYF,TGTGCCAGCAGCTTATCACAGTCCTACGAGCAGTACTTC
TRBV27,TRBJ2-1,NA,TRBD2,CASTRGSGGADNEQFF,TGTGCCAGCACCCGAGGGAGCGGGGGGGCTGACAATGAGCAGTTCTTC
TRBV19,TRBJ1-6,NA,NA,CASRQGLNSPLHF,TGTGCCAGTAGGCAGGGCCTCAATTCACCCCTCCACTTT
TRBV3-1/TRBV3-2,TRBJ1-3,once,NA,CASSHVADTIYF,TGTGCCAGCAGCCACGTAGCGGACACCATATATTTT
TRBV5-4,TRBJ1-4,NA,TRBD1,CASSDRQGANEKLFF,TGTGCCAGCAGCGACCGACAGGGTGCTAATGAAAAACTGTTTTTT
TRBV5-1,TRBJ2-3,NA,TRBD1,CASSLAGDRSTDTQYF,TGCGCCAGCAGCTTGGCCGGGGACAGAAGCACAGATACGCAGTATTTT
TRBV5-4,TRBJ2-5,NA,TRBD1,CASSPPGQGGETQYF,TGTGCCAGCAGCCCGCCGGGACAGGGCGGGGAGACCCAGTACTTC
TRBV6-1,TRBJ2-7,NA,TRBD1,CASSEWVGTDFTYEQYF,TGTGCCAGCAGTGAATGGGTGGGGACAGATTTTACCTACGAGCAGTACTTC
TRBV9,TRBJ1-1,NA,TRBD1,CASSVVGTGIMAEAFF,TGTGCCAGCAGCGTAGTCGGGACAGGCATCATGGCGGAAGCTTTCTTT
TRBV7-8,TRBJ1-6,NA,TRBD1,CASSLHWRQGRVDSPLHF,TGTGCCAGCAGCCTCCATTGGAGACAGGGAAGGGTGGATTCACCCCTCCACTTT
TRBV19,TRBJ2-3,NA,TRBD2,CASSIGVASGESNTQYF,TGTGCCAGTAGTATAGGAGTTGCTAGCGGAGAGTCCAATACGCAGTATTTT
TRBV14,TRBJ2-7,NA,NA,CASSQVTRAGEQYF,TGTGCCAGCAGCCAAGTCACCAGGGCTGGCGAGCAGTACTTC
TRBV5-6,TRBJ1-2,once,NA,CASSLYLREDYGYTF,TGTGCCAGCAGCTTGTATCTACGGGAGGACTATGGCTACACCTTC
TRBV10-1,TRBJ2-2,NA,NA,CASSVVRNTGELFF,TGCGCCAGCAGTGTGGTGAGGAACACCGGGGAGCTGTTTTTT
TRBV15,TRBJ1-1,NA,TRBD1,CATSRAAGTGNTEAFF,TGTGCCACCAGCAGGGCCGCCGGGACAGGGAACACTGAAGCTTTCTTT
TRBV19,TRBJ2-5,NA,TRBD1,CASSISRGRQETQYF,TGTGCCAGTAGTATATCAAGGGGGCGTCAAGAGACCCAGTACTTC
TRBV7-2,TRBJ2-5,NA,TRBD2,CASSLGGGRQETQYF,TGTGCCAGCAGCTTAGGGGGGGGAAGGCAAGAGACCCAGTACTTC
TRBV11-2,TRBJ2-5,NA,TRBD2,CASSLQGRGGLETQYF,TGTGCCAGCAGCTTACAAGGGCGGGGGGGCCTTGAGACCCAGTACTTC
TRBV19,TRBJ2-5,NA,TRBD2,CASSSVAGETETQYF,TGTGCCAGTAGTAGCGTAGCGGGGGAGACAGAGACCCAGTACTTC
TRBV11-3,TRBJ2-5,NA,TRBD2,CASSWAGGETQYF,TGTGCCAGCAGCTGGGCCGGGGGGGAGACCCAGTACTTC
TRBV24-1,TRBJ2-7,NA,TRBD1,CATSDHPTGDTYEQYF,TGTGCCACCAGTGATCACCCGACAGGGGACACCTACGAGCAGTACTTC
TRBV3-1/TRBV3-2,TRBJ2-3,NA,NA,CASSQGSGVDGTQYF,TGTGCCAGCAGTCAGGGATCTGGGGTCGATGGTACGCAGTATTTT
TRBV10-1,TRBJ2-7,NA,NA,CASSAREKTYEQYF,TGCGCCAGCAGTGCCAGGGAAAAAACCTACGAGCAGTACTTC
TRBV11-2,TRBJ2-1,NA,TRBD1,CASSRVVTGVEQFF,TGTGCCAGCAGCAGAGTCGTGACAGGGGTCGAGCAGTTCTTC
TRBV25-1,TRBJ2-5,NA,TRBD2,CASISLAGGQETQYF,TGTGCCAGCATTTCCCTCGCGGGGGGCCAAGAGACCCAGTACTTC
TRBV7-9,TRBJ2-5,NA,NA,CASIPQRGAKTQYF,TGTGCCAGCATCCCACAACGGGGGGCAAAGACCCAGTACTTC
TRBV7-2,TRBJ2-7,NA,TRBD1,CASSLGPTGGGDEQYF,TGTGCCAGCAGCTTAGGCCCGACAGGGGGCGGGGACGAGCAGTACTTC
TRBV6-5,TRBJ1-1,NA,NA,CASSYSREWGTEAFF,TGTGCCAGCAGTTACTCGAGGGAATGGGGCACTGAAGCTTTCTTT
TRBV5-4,TRBJ2-3,NA,NA,CASSLRGWYLADTQYF,TGTGCCAGCAGCTTGCGGGGGTGGTATCTTGCAGATACGCAGTATTTT
TRBV7-2,TRBJ1-2,NA,TRBD1,CASSRDRANYGYTF,TGTGCCAGCAGCCGGGACAGGGCCAACTATGGCTACACCTTC
TRBV12-3/TRBV12-4,TRBJ1-3,NA,NA,CASSRGGRAIYF,TGTGCCAGCAGTCGAGGAGGACGGGCCATATATTTT
TRBV6-4,TRBJ2-3,NA,TRBD1,CASSSSPGGESDTQYF,TGTGCCAGCAGTAGTTCCCCAGGGGGCGAGTCAGATACGCAGTATTTT
TRBV9,TRBJ1-5,NA,NA,CASSVTGNSNQPQHF,TGTGCCAGCAGCGTTACAGGGAATAGCAATCAGCCCCAGCATTTT
TRBV10-3,TRBJ1-2,NA,NA,CAISRTANYGYTF,TGTGCCATCAGTCGGACAGCAAACTATGGCTACACCTTC
TRBV11-2,TRBJ2-7,few,NA,CASSSNEQYF,TGTGCCAGCAGCTCTAACGAGCAGTACTTC
TRBV7-2,TRBJ2-5,once,NA,CASSPQGLRTETQYF,TGTGCCAGCAGCCCGCAGGGTTTAAGGACGGAGACCCAGTACTTC
TRBV19,TRBJ1-6,NA,TRBD1,CASVGTVSPNSPLHF,TGTGCCAGTGTGGGGACAGTGTCACCCAATTCACCCCTCCACTTT
TRBV5-1,TRBJ1-1,NA,NA,CASSPMLGPVNTEAFF,TGCGCCAGCAGCCCGATGCTGGGGCCGGTGAACACTGAAGCTTTCTTT
TRBV7-2,TRBJ2-7,NA,NA,CASSLAAGTLYEQYF,TGTGCCAGCAGCTTAGCGGCCGGGACACTCTACGAGCAGTACTTC
TRBV3-1/TRBV3-2,TRBJ1-1,few,NA,CASSQDRRYRAEAFF,TGTGCCAGCAGCCAAGATCGCAGGTACAGGGCTGAAGCTTTCTTT
TRBV5-1,TRBJ1-4,NA,NA,CASSLKGVANEKLFF,TGCGCCAGCAGCTTGAAAGGGGTTGCTAATGAAAAACTGTTTTTT
TRBV25-1,TRBJ2-2,few,NA,CASTAQSNREGAGELFF,TGTGCCAGCACCGCCCAATCCAACAGGGAGGGGGCCGGGGAGCTGTTTTTT
TRBV4-2,TRBJ2-5,NA,NA,CASSQEAGEETQYF,TGTGCCAGCAGCCAAGAAGCAGGGGAAGAGACCCAGTACTTC
TRBV5-5,TRBJ2-5,NA,NA,CASSLVGGGWETQYF,TGTGCCAGCAGCTTGGTTGGGGGAGGTTGGGAGACCCAGTACTTC
TRBV10-1,TRBJ2-2,NA,NA,CASSESKGSNTGELFF,TGCGCCAGCAGTGAGTCGAAGGGGTCTAACACCGGGGAGCTGTTTTTT
TRBV10-1,TRBJ2-3,NA,NA,CASSTGTDTQYF,TGCGCCAGCAGTACTGGCACAGATACGCAGTATTTT
TRBV7-6,TRBJ2-7,NA,TRBD1,CASSSQQGSEQYF,TGTGCCAGCAGCTCTCAACAGGGGAGCGAGCAGTACTTC
TRBV5-1,TRBJ1-1,NA,TRBD1,CASSLGQGATDTEAFF,TGCGCCAGCAGCTTGGGACAGGGGGCGACGGACACTGAAGCTTTCTTT
TRBV27,TRBJ1-1,NA,TRBD1,CASSSGQVVITEAFF,TGTGCCAGCAGTTCTGGACAGGTAGTCATCACTGAAGCTTTCTTT
TRBV3-1/TRBV3-2,TRBJ2-4,NA,TRBD1,CASSPDREAKNIQYF,TGTGCCAGCAGCCCGGACAGGGAAGCCAAAAACATTCAGTACTTC
TRBV14,TRBJ2-7,NA,NA,CASSRNEATGVSYEQYF,TGTGCCAGCAGCCGGAACGAGGCGACAGGTGTATCCTACGAGCAGTACTTC
TRBV5-1,TRBJ2-7,NA,TRBD1,CASSSGQPSLYEQYF,TGCGCCAGCAGCTCGGGACAGCCCTCTCTCTACGAGCAGTACTTC